This paragraph covers one T cell receptor (beta chain) sequence. The clone's antigen remains unknown. Base quality data are lacking; no much larger clone is found one base away. The sample holds other DNA sequences that translate to the same CDR3. The time point label for this specimen denotes: peripheral blood 6 weeks after treatment start. A total of some 30 patients with locally advanced or metastatic urothelial carcinoma, treated at Memorial Sloan Kettering on a trial protocol, made up the cohort. Peripheral blood mononuclear cells were collected from each patient pretreatment and during treatment, giving between 1 and 8 total time points per patient. The Qiagen DNeasy Blood extraction kit was used to purify genomic DNA from total PBMCs and tumor samples. PBMCs were collected pretreatment and during treatment and were isolated and stored as previously described. V and J are trimmed by 5 bases and 1 base, and the gene matches miss 1 base of the junction. The germline V gene supplies CDR1 SGHDN and CDR2 FVKESK. Counted from cysteine to phenylalanine, this CDR3 has 15 amino acids. Only CDR3 DNA remains: 45 bases, in frame from the first base.

Synthetic TCR analog templates were spiked into each PCR so that absolute template abundance could be estimated from read counts. The immunoSEQ assay was used to amplify TCRbeta CDR3 regions from genomic DNA with bias-controlled V and J gene primers. Sequencing of rearranged TCRbeta segments was done at approximately 20X coverage. The original pipeline was this. Sequencing errors were corrected by clustering, and CDR3s were annotated against IMGT so that V, D and J genes could be assigned. Out-of-frame and stop-codon sequences were excluded, and only productive TCRbeta rearrangements were used in downstream analyses. Clonality was computed as one minus Shannon entropy normalized by the log of the number of unique productive sequences. Clones differing between time points or between blood and tumor were identified by Fisher's exact test with Benjamini-Hochberg correction at adjusted p below 0.01. Held by TCRdb, this immuneACCESS table contains in-frame sequences only and omits some clones. Under half of the omission traces to an unresolved V gene where checked; the cause of the rest is unknown. The D gene and trimming were derived from the DNA, and the V and J assignments and clone size from that table. The sample profile shows over 100,000 clones; around 90% of them were found once. The ten largest clones represent around 4% of the sample.

The sample comes from a study of PD-L1 blockade in urothelial cancer (dated by TCRdb to the late 2010s). A note on the overall study: Every patient began therapy at some point between 2013 and 2015 and was given atezolizumab 1,200 mg intravenously every 3 weeks. About nine tenths of the roughly 29 patients were males with bladder-origin urothelial cancer, and about 65% of the roughly 30 reported a prior smoking history. Patients had an ECOG performance status of 0 or 1 and had received between 0 and 3 prior chemotherapy regimens. Blood samples were analyzed 3 weeks after the start of treatment (second dose) and 6 weeks after the start of treatment. Blood samples gave a median of around 130,000 T cells and approximately 81,000 unique TCRs, with a median clonality of about 0.078. The study, an exploratory multi-omic analysis, examined somatic, immune and clinical correlates of response to PD-L1 blockade with atezolizumab in urothelial cancer. TCR sequencing covered pretreatment tumor samples and matched, serially collected peripheral blood taken before and after atezolizumab treatment. Durable clinical benefit meant progression-free survival longer than 6 months, and TCR features were also tested against progression-free and overall survival. In the same patients, pretreatment tumors underwent whole exome sequencing and RNA sequencing in addition to TCR sequencing. Fewer than ten patients reached durable clinical benefit, while about 20 patients did not. Just over 28 patients had pretreatment blood TCR-seq, about 24 had at least one posttreatment blood collection, and about 24 had tumor TCR-seq.

Overall results and qualifications from the work: Greater expansion of tumor-associated TCR clones in peripheral blood 3 weeks after the start of treatment was observed in patients with durable benefit (n of about 20, p = 0.022). A pretreatment peripheral blood TCR clonality below the median was linked to improved progression-free and overall survival. Because of the small sample size (n of about 29) and the many exploratory analyses performed, the results are intended to be regarded as hypothesis-generating.

The sequencing used PBMCs, collected around atezolizumab (anti-PD-L1) treatment. The receptor comes from a man aged 60 to 75 with urothelial cancer. The chain is assembled from TRBV14 and TRBJ2-1; 11 bases in the middle match TRBD2. In nucleotide form, the sequence is TGTGCCAGCAGCGGACTAGCGGGTTCCTACAATGAGCAGTTCTTC. This gives the protein CASSGLAGSYNEQFF.